The clone carrying this TCR beta chain appeared a few times. These data come from a study of T cells in Graves' hyperthyroidism and ophthalmopathy. Across the study: Upon initial diagnosis and before any treatment, peripheral blood was collected.

Germline-derived CDR1 and CDR2 are SGHTA and FQGTGA. The V gene lost 1 base and the J gene lost 1 base, with 4 bases spanning the gap. This CDR3 has 14 residues. From RNA transcripts, TCR beta CDR3 regions were amplified. Primed by the HTBI set, a first-round RT-PCR was run on the TCR CDR3. Each CDR3 protein gets one entry after TCRdb re-called the multiplex PCR reads with MiXCR. Here the sample spans about 840,000 distinct CDR3 sequences, over 35% being singletons. Newly diagnosed hyperthyroidism, duration under 2 months, in patients aged 18 to 65. Clinical symptoms, serum thyroxine, TRAb, thyroid ultrasound and orbital computed tomography informed diagnoses.

This clonotype was sampled from a young man with Graves' hyperthyroidism. The chain combines TRBV7-3 with TRBJ2-2; the D is unclear. The sequenced sample was blood. The CDR3 spells CASSLKRNTGELFF. The CDR3 nucleotides are TGTGCCAGCAGCTTAAAGCGGAACACCGGGGAGCTGTTTTTT.